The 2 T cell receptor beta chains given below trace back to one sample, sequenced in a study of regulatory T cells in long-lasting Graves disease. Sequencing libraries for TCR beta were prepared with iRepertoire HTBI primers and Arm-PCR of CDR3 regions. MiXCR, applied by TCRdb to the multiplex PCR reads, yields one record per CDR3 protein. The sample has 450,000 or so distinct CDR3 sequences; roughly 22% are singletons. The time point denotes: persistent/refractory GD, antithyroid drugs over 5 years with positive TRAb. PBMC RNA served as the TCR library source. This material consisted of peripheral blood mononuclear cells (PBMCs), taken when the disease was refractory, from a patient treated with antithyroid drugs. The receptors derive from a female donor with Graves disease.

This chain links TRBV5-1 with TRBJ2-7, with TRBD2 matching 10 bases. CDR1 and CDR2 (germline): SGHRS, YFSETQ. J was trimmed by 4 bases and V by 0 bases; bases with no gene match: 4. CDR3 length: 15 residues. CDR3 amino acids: CASSLASGSRYEQYF. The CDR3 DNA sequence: TGCGCCAGCAGCTTGGCTAGCGGGAGTCGGTACGAGCAGTACTTC.

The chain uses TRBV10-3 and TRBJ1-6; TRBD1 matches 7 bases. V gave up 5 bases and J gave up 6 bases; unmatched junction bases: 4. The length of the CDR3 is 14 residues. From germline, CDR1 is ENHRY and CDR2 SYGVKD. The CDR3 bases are TGTGCCATCAGTCCGACAGGGTTTAATTCACCCCTCCACTTT. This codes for CAISPTGFNSPLHF.